The rows below give T cell receptor beta chains drawn from one sample of a study of blood T cell repertoires in COVID-19. Clones were read by immunoSEQ multiplex PCR, and TCRdb kept only the in-frame ones, dropping some. The table has tens of thousands of clones, roughly 87% seen once; the top ten hold roughly a sixth. The sample consisted of peripheral blood. The receptors derive from a human donor in a cohort sampled during active COVID-19. CDR3s include the opening cysteine and the closing phenylalanine or tryptophan. The D gene is left open where the match is weak. Size tells how often a clone was seen (once, few, many) or the class of an expanded clone, and some rows leave it out.

TRBJ1-5,TRBV12-3/TRBV12-4,once,-,TGTGCCAGCAGTTCGGACAGTAATCAGCCCCAGCATTTT,CASSSDSNQPQHF
TRBJ1-4,TRBV6-6,-,-,TGTGCCAGCAACCCCCAGGGGAATGAAAAACTGTTTTTT,CASNPQGNEKLFF
TRBJ1-4,TRBV6-2/TRBV6-3,-,-,TGTGCCAGCAGTTACTCGCTGGGCGCGAATGAAAAACTGTTTTTT,CASSYSLGANEKLFF
TRBJ1-1,TRBV5-1,-,-,TGCGCCAGCAGCCCTAGAGGAGGGAAGGGGAACACTGAAGCTTTCTTT,CASSPRGGKGNTEAFF
TRBJ2-7,TRBV3-1/TRBV3-2,-,-,TGTGCCAGCAGCATAAGGGGGTACGAGCAGTACTTC,CASSIRGYEQYF
TRBJ1-5,TRBV12-3/TRBV12-4,few,-,TGTGCCAGCAGTTACAGGGCCGGTCAGCCCCAGCATTTT,CASSYRAGQPQHF
TRBJ1-4,TRBV5-1,once,TRBD1,TGCGCCAGCAGCTTGGCCGGGTCAGGGGGGAATGAAAAACTGTTTTTT,CASSLAGSGGNEKLFF
TRBJ1-1,TRBV6-1,-,-,TGTGCCAGCAGTGATAGGGACGGGGGAATCGAAGCTTTCTTT,CASSDRDGGIEAFF
TRBJ2-7,TRBV12-3/TRBV12-4,once,TRBD2,TGTGCCAGCAGCGGACTAGCGGGTTACGAGCAGTACTTC,CASSGLAGYEQYF
TRBJ1-6,TRBV6-1,-,TRBD1,TGTGCCAGCAGTGAATTCGGGACAGGGACTAATTCACCCCTCCACTTT,CASSEFGTGTNSPLHF
TRBJ1-6,TRBV5-1,-,-,TGCGCCAGCAGCTGGACGGCGGGGACTTGGGATTCACCCCTCCACTTT,CASSWTAGTWDSPLHF
TRBJ2-1,TRBV30,-,-,TGTGCCTGGGCAAGAAGGGGGGGCAATGAGCAGTTCTTC,CAWARRGGNEQFF
TRBJ1-2,TRBV5-5,once,-,TGTGCCAGCAGCTTGGAGGGAGGCGGCGGCTACACCTTC,CASSLEGGGGYTF
TRBJ2-1,TRBV11-3,-,-,TGTGCCAGCAGCTTATCGAGCTCCTACAATGAGCAGTTCTTC,CASSLSSSYNEQFF
TRBJ1-2,TRBV2,-,-,TGTGCCGCAAGGGGTTTTCGGAATGGCTACACCTTC,CAARGFRNGYTF
TRBJ1-5,TRBV7-2,-,-,TGTGCCAGCAGCCTAGGATCCCAGTCCAATCAGCCCCAGCATTTT,CASSLGSQSNQPQHF
TRBJ2-7,TRBV12-3/TRBV12-4,-,-,TGTGCCAGCAGCTCAGACTACGAGCAGTACTTC,CASSSDYEQYF
TRBJ1-2,TRBV6-5,-,-,TGTGCCAGCAGTCCGCGTTTTAGACAAGTTAACACCTTC,CASSPRFRQVNTF
TRBJ2-7,TRBV7-9,-,-,TGTGCCAGCAGCGGAACGGGGTACGGGCAGTACTTC,CASSGTGYGQYF
TRBJ2-7,TRBV29-1,-,TRBD1,TGCAGCGTTGGAGAGGGGGCCTCCTACGAGCAGTACTTC,CSVGEGASYEQYF
TRBJ2-7,TRBV7-2,-,-,TGTGCCAGCAGCTTAGACCTATCCGAGCAGTACTTC,CASSLDLSEQYF
TRBJ1-3,TRBV5-1,-,-,TGCGCCAGCAGCGCCGGGGGTGGGAACACCATATATTTT,CASSAGGGNTIYF
TRBJ2-7,TRBV12-3/TRBV12-4,-,TRBD1,TGTGCCAGCTGCCGGGACAGGGGATACGAGCAGTACTTC,CASCRDRGYEQYF
TRBJ2-5,TRBV3-1/TRBV3-2,few,TRBD2,TGTGCCAGCAGCTCACTAGCGGGGGGGCAAAAGACCCAGTACTTC,CASSSLAGGQKTQYF
TRBJ2-5,TRBV19,-,-,TGTGCCAGTAGTGATAGTAGGGGAGAGACCCAGTACTTC,CASSDSRGETQYF
TRBJ1-2,TRBV18,-,-,TGTGCCAGCTCACCGATTCGGGAAACAGATTATGGCTACACCTTC,CASSPIRETDYGYTF
TRBJ2-7,TRBV7-8,-,-,TGTGCCAGCAGCTTAGGGTCCAGGGGCCCCTACGAGCAGTACTTC,CASSLGSRGPYEQYF
TRBJ1-1,TRBV7-9,once,-,TGTGCCAGCAGCTTAGAACTAAGTGAAGCTTTCTTT,CASSLELSEAFF
TRBJ2-1,TRBV19,-,TRBD2,TGTGCCAGTAGTATAGATCCCGACGGACTAGCGGGGGGGCAAAGTGAGCAGTTCTTC,CASSIDPDGLAGGQSEQFF
TRBJ2-5,TRBV6-5,-,TRBD1,TGTGCCAGCAGTACCTTGACAGGGAAGGGAGAGACCCAGTACTTC,CASSTLTGKGETQYF
TRBJ1-2,TRBV29-1,-,-,TGCAGCGTTGTCCCGACCCTGGCAGGGAGGGACTATGGCTACACCTTC,CSVVPTLAGRDYGYTF
TRBJ1-1,TRBV7-8,-,-,TGTGCCAGCACCAGAAACGGAGGGAACACTGAAGCTTTCTTT,CASTRNGGNTEAFF
TRBJ2-3,TRBV10-3,-,-,TGTGCCATCAGTGGACAGGTGAGCACAGATACGCAGTATTTT,CAISGQVSTDTQYF
TRBJ2-7,TRBV7-2,-,TRBD1,TGTGCCAGCAGCTTAGAAGGCAGGGGGCTATACGACGAGCAGTACTTC,CASSLEGRGLYDEQYF
TRBJ1-4,TRBV30,-,TRBD1,TGTGCCGGACGCCGGGACAGCCGAAATGAAAAACTGTTTTTT,CAGRRDSRNEKLFF
TRBJ2-7,TRBV29-1,-,-,TGCAGCGTCGCTACGACCTACGAGCAGTACTTC,CSVATTYEQYF
TRBJ1-1,TRBV15,-,-,TGTGCCACCAGAGACGGGGGGCGATCGGCTGAAGCTTTCTTT,CATRDGGRSAEAFF
TRBJ2-7,TRBV6-2/TRBV6-3,-,TRBD1,TGTGCCAGCAGTTACTCGGACAGGGGTAACTACGAGCAGTACTTC,CASSYSDRGNYEQYF
TRBJ1-2,TRBV30,-,-,TGTGCCTGGAGGGCCGGGGTGGGCGGCTACACCTTC,CAWRAGVGGYTF
TRBJ1-2,TRBV3-1/TRBV3-2,-,TRBD1,TGTGCCAGCAGCCAAGAGGCGTTAGGGGGCAGGGAGGGCTACACCTTC,CASSQEALGGREGYTF
TRBJ2-7,TRBV4-2,-,-,TGTGCCAGCAGCCCTAATGTGGGCTTTCAGTCCTACGAGCAGTACTTC,CASSPNVGFQSYEQYF
TRBJ2-7,TRBV2,-,-,TGTGCCAGCAGTGATACCGGTCCCTCCTACGAGCAGTACTTC,CASSDTGPSYEQYF
TRBJ2-7,TRBV7-9,-,-,TGTGCCAGCAGTCAAACCTCCGGGACACCCTACGAGCAGTACTTC,CASSQTSGTPYEQYF
TRBJ2-7,TRBV7-9,once,-,TGTGCCAGCAGCTTAGACCGGGACTGGCCCTACGAGCAGTACTTC,CASSLDRDWPYEQYF
TRBJ2-3,TRBV11-3,-,TRBD2,TGTGCCAGCAGCCCTGGACTTAGCGGGGCCGCGGGTGATACGCAGTATTTT,CASSPGLSGAAGDTQYF
TRBJ2-2,TRBV5-1,few,TRBD1,TGCGCCAGCAGCCGAACAGGGGGCAAAACCCTCGGAACCGGGGAGCTGTTTTTT,CASSRTGGKTLGTGELFF
TRBJ2-3,TRBV4-1,-,-,TGCGCCAGCAGCCAGGTAGGGGAAGATACGCAGTATTTT,CASSQVGEDTQYF
TRBJ1-2,TRBV14,-,-,TGTGCCAGCAGCCACCACGACAGTAACTATGGCTACACCTTC,CASSHHDSNYGYTF
TRBJ1-3,TRBV27,few,-,TGTGCCAGCAGTTTCGGGGGGCCAGGAAACACCATATATTTT,CASSFGGPGNTIYF
TRBJ2-7,TRBV7-2,-,TRBD1,TGTGCCAGCAGCTTAGGGACAGGGGGCCGCGAGCAGTACTTC,CASSLGTGGREQYF
TRBJ1-1,TRBV4-2,-,-,TGTGCCAGCAGCCGACAGGACACTGAAGCTTTCTTT,CASSRQDTEAFF
TRBJ2-1,TRBV4-3,-,-,TGCGCCAGCAGCCACGTTCTATACAATGAGCAGTTCTTC,CASSHVLYNEQFF
TRBJ2-7,TRBV10-3,-,TRBD2,TGTGCCATCAGTGACTCACGGACTAGCGGCTACGAGCAGTACTTC,CAISDSRTSGYEQYF
TRBJ1-2,TRBV3-1/TRBV3-2,-,TRBD1,TGTGCCAGCAGCCTGCAGCAGGGGGCGTGGGATGGCTACACCTTC,CASSLQQGAWDGYTF